This entry features one T cell receptor beta chain sequence. In the original analysis: Using reference gene primer amplification, nucleated cell counts were estimated. The assay was immunoSEQ multiplex PCR, and TCRdb's table has in-frame clones only and misses some. D and trimming come from the DNA, and the V and J calls and clone size come from that table. The sample shows 300,000 or so clones, 90% of them seen only once. The CDR3 has 13 amino acids. The germline V gene has CDR1 GTSNPN and CDR2 SVGIG (reference sequence). J was trimmed by 4 bases and V by 4 bases; bases with no gene match: 6. The sample comes from a study of blood T cell repertoires in COVID-19. Study context: The origin of the acute and convalescent COVID-19 samples was the United States, Italy and Spain. T cells, B-cell-depleted T cells, or PBMCs supplied cDNA or gDNA.

Participant ages covered about 18 to 95 years across 24 US areas. V and J are TRBV30 and TRBJ1-2, with TRBD1 matching 7 bases. Specimen: PBMCs or T cells enriched from blood (not recorded which). This TCR came from a man aged 60-69 years who had recovered from COVID-19. The CDR3 DNA follows: TGTGCCTGGACCCCGGACAGGCTCTATGGCTACACCTTC. This encodes CAWTPDRLYGYTF.